The T cell receptor beta chain described here comes from a study of T cell changes during pregnancy in multiple sclerosis. This table comes from immunoSEQ multiplex PCR, and its TCRdb copy is limited to in-frame clones, with some not included. The sample has roughly 100,000 clones; around 90% are singletons. V was pared by 3 bases and J by 1 base, with 8 bases between. CDR1 SGDLS and CDR2 YYNGEE come from the germline V gene. This CDR3 is built from 14 residues. This clone was detected only a few times. The source was peripheral blood, collected after pregnancy. The receptor's source is a female donor with multiple sclerosis, enrolled in a pregnancy study. The chain joins TRBV9 to TRBJ1-5, with D possibly TRBD1 on 6 matching bases. The CDR3 reads CASSATGSNQPQHF. As DNA, the CDR3 is TGTGCCAGCAGCGCCACAGGGAGCAATCAGCCCCAGCATTTT.